These 15 T cell receptor beta chains share one sample of origin, sequenced in a study of graft-versus-host responses after intestinal transplantation. TCRdb's copy holds only in-frame clones and misses some; the assay was immunoSEQ multiplex PCR. Of roughly 100,000 clones in the sample, more than 75% were seen once. These receptors are not linked to any known antigen. Here the sequenced sample was unstimulated CD4+ T cells sorted from spleen or lymph node cells, taken before intestinal transplant. All receptors derive from a human donor who received an intestinal transplant.

The chain couples TRBV6-1 to TRBJ1-6; D might be TRBD1 (5 bases). The CDR3 has 14 amino acids. Per germline, CDR1 MNHNS and CDR2 SASEGT. Trimming removed 5 bases at V and 5 bases at J, with 10 bases between. The CDR3 DNA reads TGTGCCAGCAGTACCGGGACGGATAATTCACCCCTCCACTTT. It codes for CASSTGTDNSPLHF.

The chain links TRBV6-6 to TRBJ1-5; TRBD1 is a possible D gene (6 bases). Germline CDR1 reads MNHNY; CDR2 reads SVGAGI (reference sequence). The CDR3 is made up of 13 amino acids. V was pared by 5 bases and J by 3 bases, with 8 bases between. CDR3 bases: TGTGCCAGCAGTCGACAGGTCAATCAGCCCCAGCATTTT. This encodes CASSRQVNQPQHF.

J is TRBJ2-3 and V is TRBV5-1; D ambiguous. Germline V gene lookup returns CDR1 SGHRS and CDR2 YFSETQ. V was shortened by 0 bases and J by 4 bases, with 9 bases between the two germline ends. The CDR3 is 14 amino acids. Written as DNA, the CDR3 is TGCGCCAGCAGCTTGGCCTCCGTGGCAGATACGCAGTATTTT. Its translation: CASSLASVADTQYF. The full variable domain, in which reference TRBV5-1 and TRBJ2-3 provide the parts outside the CDR3, is KAGVTQTPRYLIKTRGQQVTLSCSPISGHRSVSWYQQTPGQGLQFLFEYFSETQRNKGNFPGRFSGRQFSNSRSEMNVSTLELGDSALYLCASSLASVADTQYFGPGTRLTVL.

There are a few counts of this clone. V and J are TRBV6-1 and TRBJ2-2, with 7 bases identical to TRBD1. The ends lost 11 bases at V and 3 bases at J; junction bases unmatched: 3. This CDR3 region has 12 residues. Germline CDR1 and CDR2: MNHNS and SASEGT. The CDR3 region is CAGQVYTGELFF. In DNA form, the CDR3 reads TGTGCCGGACAGGTTTACACCGGGGAGCTGTTTTTT.

This chain links TRBV4-2 with TRBJ2-3; 7 bases are shared with TRBD1. Germline V gives CDR1 LGHNA, CDR2 YNFKEQ. Trimming removed 4 bases from V and 2 bases from J; junction bases left unmatched: 6. CDR3 size: 15 residues. The DNA for the CDR3 is TGTGCCAGCAGCCTCCGACAGGGAGCCACAGATACGCAGTATTTT. Protein: CASSLRQGATDTQYF.

The chain is built from TRBV2 and TRBJ2-7; D remains unclear. Germline-derived CDR1 and CDR2 are SNHLY and FYNNEI. Trimming stripped 4 bases from V and 4 bases from J, with 5 bases between. The CDR3 is 11 amino acids. Here the CDR3 reads CASSGEYEQYF. As DNA, the CDR3 is TGTGCCAGCAGTGGAGAGTACGAGCAGTACTTC.

A single count supports this clone. The chain employs TRBV11-1 and TRBJ2-2, with unresolved D. Germline V gives CDR1 SGHAT, CDR2 FQDESV (reference sequence). Trimming left V 0 bases short and J 9 bases short, with 11 bases between. CDR3 length: 14 amino acids. The CDR3 spells CASSLAAVTRELFF. The CDR3 DNA is TGTGCCAGCAGCTTAGCGGCAGTTACTCGGGAGCTGTTTTTT.

CDR3 sequence reads: CASSQLAEVTGELFF. Written as DNA, the CDR3 is TGTGCCAGCAGCCAACTAGCGGAGGTCACCGGGGAGCTGTTTTTT. The chain is built from TRBV5-4 and TRBJ2-2, with 8 bases lining up with TRBD2. CDR3 length equals 15 residues. The germline V gene encodes CDR1 SGHNT and CDR2 YYREEE (reference sequence). V trimming: 4 bases; J trimming: 4 bases; junction bases outside the gene matches: 6.

The rearrangement uses TRBV2 and TRBJ2-5; D remains unclear. Per germline, CDR1 SNHLY and CDR2 FYNNEI. The CDR3 has 14 residues. V lost 4 bases and J 2 bases, leaving 11 bases between the germline ends. The CDR3 nucleotides read TGTGCCAGCAGTGGGCCCGGGCGGCAAGAGACCCAGTACTTC. It encodes CASSGPGRQETQYF. The variable domain in full, with the rest retrieved from reference TRBV2 and TRBJ2-5, is EPEVTQTPSHQVTQMGQEVILRCVPISNHLYFYWYRQILGQKVEFLVSFYNNEISEKSEIFDDQFSVERPDGSNFTLKIRSTKLEDSAMYFCASSGPGRQETQYFGPGTRLLVL.

For the CDR3, the DNA is TGCGCCAGCAGCCAAGCAGGGACACCTAAGAAAGCTAACTATGGCTACACCTTC. Amino acid sequence: CASSQAGTPKKANYGYTF. The chain has TRBV4-1 and TRBJ1-2, with D tentatively TRBD1 (6 bases). Germline values: CDR1 MGHRA, CDR2 YSYEKL. Trimming removed 1 base from V and 0 bases from J, with 18 bases in between. This CDR3 has 18 amino acids.

The chain combines TRBV11-3 with TRBJ2-5; 11 bases map to TRBD1. The CDR3 totals 17 residues. The germline gives CDR1 SGHNT, CDR2 YENEEA. The V segment lost 1 base and the J segment 3 bases; nucleotides outside the gene matches: 7. The CDR3: CASSLGTGTGGEETQYF. The DNA for the CDR3 is TGTGCCAGCAGCTTAGGTACTGGGACAGGGGGAGAAGAGACCCAGTACTTC.

This chain uses TRBV7-9 with TRBJ2-3; maybe TRBD2 (6 bases). CDR1 is SEHNR and CDR2 is FQNEAQ in the germline V gene (reference sequence). V lost 6 bases and J 0 bases, leaving 19 bases between the germline ends. The CDR3 sequence is 17 residues long. CDR3 amino acids: CASRQKLSGPSTDTQYF. CDR3 in DNA: TGTGCCAGCAGACAAAAGCTAAGCGGGCCAAGCACAGATACGCAGTATTTT. The variable domain in full, with the rest retrieved from reference TRBV7-9 and TRBJ2-3, is DTGVSQNPRHKITKRGQNVTFRCDPISEHNRLYWYRQTLGQGPEFLTYFQNEAQLEKSRLLSDRFSAERPKGSFSTLEIQRTEQGDSAMYLCASRQKLSGPSTDTQYFGPGTRLTVL.

V is TRBV19 and J is TRBJ1-3; 7 bases match TRBD1. The CDR3 has 19 residues. J lost 3 bases, V lost 6 bases, and 20 bases had no gene match. Germline lookup yields CDR1 LNHDA and CDR2 SQIVND (reference sequence). The CDR3 nucleotides are TGTGCCAGTAGCCCAGACAACAGGGGTTTCTCCTCTTATGGAAACACCATATATTTT. Amino acid sequence: CASSPDNRGFSSYGNTIYF.

The rearrangement links TRBV4-3 to TRBJ1-5; 7 bases agree with TRBD1. The CDR3 loop spans 15 amino acids. Trimming cost V 4 bases and J 2 bases; bases outside gene matches: 5. From germline, CDR1 is LGHNA and CDR2 YSLEER. The CDR3 sequence: CASSPRQGGNQPQHF. The DNA of the CDR3 is TGCGCCAGCAGCCCACGACAGGGAGGCAATCAGCCCCAGCATTTT.

This clone was counted a single time. V usage is TRBV2 and J usage is TRBJ2-7, with D tentatively TRBD2 (5 bases). V gave up 6 bases and J gave up 4 bases, with 13 bases separating them. Germline CDR1 reads SNHLY; CDR2 reads FYNNEI. The CDR3 is 13 amino acids. This CDR3 reads CASRGMWEYEQYF. CDR3 in DNA: TGTGCCAGCAGGGGGATGTGGGAGTACGAGCAGTACTTC. Together with reference TRBV2 and TRBJ2-7, the CDR3 gives the full variable domain: EPEVTQTPSHQVTQMGQEVILRCVPISNHLYFYWYRQILGQKVEFLVSFYNNEISEKSEIFDDQFSVERPDGSNFTLKIRSTKLEDSAMYFCASRGMWEYEQYFGPGTRLTVT.